This T cell receptor (beta chain) is drawn from a study of blood T cells in healthy people across ages. The study, taken as a whole, reports: Unsorted PBMCs prevented conclusive naive versus antigen-experienced comparison. Per million T cells, TCR beta diversity dropped about linearly as age rose.

Alongside a J-beta primer mix, a sample-barcoded 5' primer served in a second PCR lasting roughly 7 to 11 cycles. Each cDNA molecule carried a tag from a template-switch adaptor that contained 12 random nucleotides. Each CDR3 protein is one row after TCRdb ran MiXCR on the 5' RACE reads. The profile shows 600,000 or so distinct CDR3 sequences, approximately 30% of them singletons. This clonotype showed up just a few times. Its antigen is still unknown. The germline V gene encodes CDR1 LNHNV and CDR2 YYDKDF (reference sequence). V lost 1 base to trimming and J lost 4 bases, with 16 bases between them. This CDR3 comprises 16 residues.

This receptor was identified in a woman aged 80 or over in good health. The chain joins TRBV15 to TRBJ1-1; D uncertain. Input material: blood. The CDR3 DNA reads as TGTGCCACCAGCAGAGCTGGCGGGAGAGAAAGCACTGAAGCTTTCTTT. Translation gives CATSRAGGRESTEAFF.